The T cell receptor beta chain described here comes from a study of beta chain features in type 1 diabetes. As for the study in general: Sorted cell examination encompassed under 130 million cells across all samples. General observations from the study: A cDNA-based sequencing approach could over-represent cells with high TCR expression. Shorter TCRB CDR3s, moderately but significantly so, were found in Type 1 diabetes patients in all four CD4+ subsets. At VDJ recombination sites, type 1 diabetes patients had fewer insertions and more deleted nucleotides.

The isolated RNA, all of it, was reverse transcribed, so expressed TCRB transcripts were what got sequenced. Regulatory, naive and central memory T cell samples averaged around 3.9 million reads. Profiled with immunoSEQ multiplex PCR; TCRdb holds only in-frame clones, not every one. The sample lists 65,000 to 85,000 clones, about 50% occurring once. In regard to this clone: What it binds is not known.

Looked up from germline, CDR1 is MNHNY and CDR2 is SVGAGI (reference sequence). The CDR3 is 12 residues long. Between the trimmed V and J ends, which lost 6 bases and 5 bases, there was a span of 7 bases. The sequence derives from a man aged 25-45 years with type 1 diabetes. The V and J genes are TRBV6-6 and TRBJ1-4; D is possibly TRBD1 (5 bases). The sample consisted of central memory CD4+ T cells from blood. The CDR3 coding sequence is TGTGCCAGCAGGGAGGGGAATGAAAAACTGTTTTTT. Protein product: CASREGNEKLFF.